Listed below are T cell receptor beta chains from one sample, sequenced in a study of OX40 agonist ivuxolimab in advanced cancers. Here immunoSEQ multiplex PCR was the method, and the copy in TCRdb shows in-frame clones only, minus some. This table has roughly 28,000 clones, about 90% appearing once. Sequencing used CD4+ or CD8+ T cells sorted from blood, obtained in a trial of the OX40 agonist ivuxolimab. Every receptor here comes from an adult with an advanced solid tumor such as melanoma, head and neck, liver or kidney cancer. Each CDR3 is given with its conserved first and last residue. Each record gives: J gene, D gene, clone size, V gene, CDR3 protein, CDR3 DNA. D genes are given only for firm matches. Clone size is stated in some rows and not others, as once, few, many or a class when expanded.

>TRBJ1-2|TRBD1|once|TRBV28
CASSLWGTGAGYTF
TGTGCCAGCAGTTTATGGGGGACAGGGGCTGGCTACACCTTC
>TRBJ2-7|.|.|TRBV28
CASSPVLRTTLNEQYF
TGTGCCAGCAGCCCTGTGTTGCGGACGACTTTGAACGAGCAGTACTTC
>TRBJ2-3|TRBD2|.|TRBV15
CATRGRLAGQDTQYF
TGTGCCACCAGAGGGAGACTAGCGGGACAAGATACGCAGTATTTT
>TRBJ2-1|.|.|TRBV4-2
CASSPTDSDYNEQFF
TGTGCCAGCAGCCCAACGGACTCTGACTACAATGAGCAGTTCTTC
>TRBJ1-1|.|.|TRBV27
CASRSVRTENTEAFF
TGTGCCAGCCGTTCGGTGAGGACAGAAAACACTGAAGCTTTCTTT
>TRBJ1-5|TRBD1|.|TRBV4-1
CASSQGTGTGGNQPQHF
TGCGCCAGCAGCCAAGGAACCGGGACAGGGGGCAATCAGCCCCAGCATTTT
>TRBJ2-7|.|.|TRBV25-1
CASSEYNVLPDSSYEQYF
TGTGCCAGCAGTGAATATAATGTACTGCCGGACTCTTCCTACGAGCAGTACTTC
>TRBJ2-7|TRBD1|.|TRBV6-1
CASSEMFTGAYEQYF
TGTGCCAGCAGTGAAATGTTTACAGGGGCCTACGAGCAGTACTTC
>TRBJ2-7|.|.|TRBV4-2
CASSQGGMREQYF
TGTGCCAGCAGCCAAGGTGGTATGAGGGAGCAGTACTTC
>TRBJ2-7|TRBD1|.|TRBV19
CASSIAAGGRYEQYF
TGTGCCAGTAGTATAGCGGCAGGGGGCAGGTACGAGCAGTACTTC
>TRBJ2-1|.|medium-sized|TRBV18
CASSPGYNEQFF
TGTGCCAGCTCACCAGGTTACAATGAGCAGTTCTTC
>TRBJ1-5|.|.|TRBV27
CASSNGAGGNQPQHF
TGTGCCAGCAGTAATGGGGCAGGGGGCAATCAGCCCCAGCATTTT
>TRBJ2-7|.|.|TRBV28
CASSSPRATRSEQYF
TGTGCCAGCAGTTCCCCCAGGGCTACTCGAAGCGAGCAGTACTTC
>TRBJ2-5|TRBD2|.|TRBV27
CASSLTTMGGGPETQYF
TGTGCCAGCAGTCTGACAACCATGGGGGGAGGGCCGGAGACCCAGTACTTC
>TRBJ2-1|TRBD2|few|TRBV27
CASQLAGGYNEQFF
TGTGCCAGCCAACTAGCGGGAGGGTACAATGAGCAGTTCTTC
>TRBJ2-3|.|.|TRBV30
CAWSIPGVPTQYF
TGTGCCTGGAGCATACCGGGGGTCCCTACGCAGTATTTT
>TRBJ2-7|.|.|TRBV7-9
CASSLSGNEQYF
TGTGCCAGCAGCTTATCTGGGAACGAGCAGTACTTC
>TRBJ2-7|.|.|TRBV11-2
CASSLLELKVPYEQYF
TGTGCCAGCAGCTTACTAGAGCTAAAAGTTCCCTACGAGCAGTACTTC
>TRBJ2-1|TRBD2|.|TRBV27
CASSKNLAGGSYNEQFF
TGTGCCAGCAGTAAAAATCTAGCGGGAGGGTCCTACAATGAGCAGTTCTTC
>TRBJ1-1|.|.|TRBV19
CASSQVGGVEAFF
TGTGCCAGTAGTCAGGTGGGAGGGGTTGAAGCTTTCTTT
>TRBJ2-1|TRBD2|once|TRBV6-5
CASSYGLENEQFF
TGTGCCAGCAGTTACGGACTAGAAAATGAGCAGTTCTTC
>TRBJ2-4|TRBD1|.|TRBV15
CATSRTGENIQYF
TGTGCCACCAGCAGGACAGGGGAAAACATTCAGTACTTC
>TRBJ2-7|.|few|TRBV7-9
CASSLVGLTYEQYF
TGTGCCAGCAGCTTAGTAGGACTTACCTACGAGCAGTACTTC
>TRBJ2-4|TRBD1|.|TRBV19
CASSTDRGYGAKNIQYF
TGTGCCAGTAGTACGGACAGGGGCTACGGGGCCAAAAACATTCAGTACTTC
>TRBJ2-7|.|.|TRBV19
CASSSLDTTGYTYEQYF
TGTGCCAGTAGTTCCTTGGACACTACGGGCTACACCTACGAGCAGTACTTC
>TRBJ2-7|.|.|TRBV9
CASSVGGGNSYEQYF
TGTGCCAGCAGCGTAGGGGGCGGGAACTCCTACGAGCAGTACTTC
>TRBJ1-1|.|.|TRBV10-3
CAISEFRLNTEAFF
TGTGCCATCAGTGAGTTCAGGTTGAACACTGAAGCTTTCTTT
>TRBJ1-3|.|once|TRBV5-6
CASSSLSIGHSGNTIYF
TGTGCCAGCAGCTCCCTCTCTATTGGCCACTCTGGAAACACCATATATTTT
>TRBJ1-1|.|.|TRBV28
CASQSVQNTEAFF
TGTGCCAGCCAGTCGGTACAGAACACTGAAGCTTTCTTT
>TRBJ2-5|TRBD2|.|TRBV7-9
CASTSGLDQETQYF
TGTGCCAGCACCTCCGGACTAGACCAAGAGACCCAGTACTTC
>TRBJ2-7|TRBD1|.|TRBV7-9
CASSYRDRGTYEQYF
TGTGCCAGCAGCTACCGGGACAGGGGAACCTACGAGCAGTACTTC
>TRBJ2-3|TRBD1|.|TRBV7-3
CASSFRQGRTDTQYF
TGTGCCAGCAGCTTCCGACAGGGAAGGACAGATACGCAGTATTTT
>TRBJ2-7|.|.|TRBV6-4
CASSEPSCRRAYEQYF
TGTGCCAGCAGTGAGCCTAGTTGTAGGAGGGCCTACGAGCAGTACTTC
>TRBJ2-5|TRBD2|.|TRBV7-9
CASSFGLAGAWPQYF
TGTGCCAGCAGCTTTGGGCTAGCGGGAGCTTGGCCCCAGTACTTC
>TRBJ2-7|.|.|TRBV7-9
CASSLSGESSYEQYF
TGTGCCAGCAGCTTATCCGGGGAAAGCTCCTACGAGCAGTACTTC
>TRBJ2-5|TRBD2|.|TRBV13
CASSFSVYLAGDTSPGGETQYF
TGTGCCAGCAGCTTTTCTGTTTATTTGGCGGGAGATACTTCCCCCGGAGGAGAGACCCAGTACTTC
>TRBJ1-2|.|.|TRBV27
CASSLEGHRSYGYTF
TGTGCCAGCAGTTTGGAAGGGCATCGAAGCTATGGCTACACCTTC
>TRBJ1-1|.|.|TRBV28
CASSSPRGLNTEAFF
TGTGCCAGCAGTTCACCAAGGGGCCTGAACACTGAAGCTTTCTTT
>TRBJ2-7|TRBD1|.|TRBV27
CASSARTGGSYEQYF
TGTGCCAGCAGTGCTCGGACAGGGGGGTCCTACGAGCAGTACTTC
>TRBJ2-1|TRBD2|.|TRBV28
CASSGLAGRNEQFF
TGTGCCAGCAGCGGACTAGCGGGTCGCAATGAGCAGTTCTTC
>TRBJ2-1|TRBD2|.|TRBV5-4
CASSLVASGSMQFF
TGTGCCAGCAGCTTGGTAGCTAGCGGGAGTATGCAGTTCTTC